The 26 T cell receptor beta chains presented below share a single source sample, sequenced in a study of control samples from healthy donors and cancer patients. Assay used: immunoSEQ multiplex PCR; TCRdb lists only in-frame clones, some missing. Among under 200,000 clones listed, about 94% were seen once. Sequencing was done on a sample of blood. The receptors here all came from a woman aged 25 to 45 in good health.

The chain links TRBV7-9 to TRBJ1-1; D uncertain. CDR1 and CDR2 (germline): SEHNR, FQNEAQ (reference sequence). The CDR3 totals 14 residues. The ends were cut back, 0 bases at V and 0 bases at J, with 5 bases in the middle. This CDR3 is CASSLAKMNTEAFF. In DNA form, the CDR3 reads TGTGCCAGCAGCTTAGCGAAGATGAACACTGAAGCTTTCTTT.

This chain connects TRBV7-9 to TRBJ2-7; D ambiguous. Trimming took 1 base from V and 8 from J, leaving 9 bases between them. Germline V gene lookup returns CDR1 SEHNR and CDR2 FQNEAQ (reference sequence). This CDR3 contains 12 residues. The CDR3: CASSLGESKQYF. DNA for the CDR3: TGTGCCAGCAGCTTAGGGGAATCTAAGCAGTACTTC.

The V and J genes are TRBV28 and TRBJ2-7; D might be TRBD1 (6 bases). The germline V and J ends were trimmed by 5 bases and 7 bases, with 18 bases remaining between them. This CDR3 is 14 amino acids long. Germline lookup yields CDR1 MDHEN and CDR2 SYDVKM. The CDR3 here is CASSEQGSAEEQYF. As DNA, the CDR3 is TGTGCCAGCAGTGAACAGGGCTCGGCGGAGGAGCAGTACTTC. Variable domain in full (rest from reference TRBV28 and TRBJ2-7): DVKVTQSSRYLVKRTGEKVFLECVQDMDHENMFWYRQDPGLGLRLIYFSYDVKMKEKGDIPEGYSVSREKKERFSLILESASTNQTSMYLCASSEQGSAEEQYFGPGTRLTVT.

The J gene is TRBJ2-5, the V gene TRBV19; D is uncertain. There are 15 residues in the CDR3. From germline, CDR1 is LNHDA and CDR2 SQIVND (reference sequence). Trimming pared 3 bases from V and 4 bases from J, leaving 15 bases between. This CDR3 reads CASSIEQTTLETQYF. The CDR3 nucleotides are TGTGCCAGTAGTATTGAACAGACAACCTTAGAGACCCAGTACTTC.

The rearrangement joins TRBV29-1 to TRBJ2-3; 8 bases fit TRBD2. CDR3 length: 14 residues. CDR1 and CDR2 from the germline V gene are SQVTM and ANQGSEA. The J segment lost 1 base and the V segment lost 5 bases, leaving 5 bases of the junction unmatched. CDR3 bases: TGCAGCGTTAAGCGGGAGCGAGGCACAGATACGCAGTATTTT. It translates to CSVKRERGTDTQYF.

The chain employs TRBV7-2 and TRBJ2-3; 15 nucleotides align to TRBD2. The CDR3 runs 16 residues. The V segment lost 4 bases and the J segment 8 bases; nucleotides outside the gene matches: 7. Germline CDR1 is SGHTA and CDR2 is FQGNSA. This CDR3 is CASSSPGLAGGSTQYF. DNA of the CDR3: TGTGCCAGCAGCTCTCCGGGACTAGCGGGAGGTAGTACGCAGTATTTT.

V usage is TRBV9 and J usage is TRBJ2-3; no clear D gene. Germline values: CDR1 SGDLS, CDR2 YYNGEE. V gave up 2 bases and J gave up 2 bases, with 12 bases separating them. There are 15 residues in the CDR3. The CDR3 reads CASSVSARPTDTQYF. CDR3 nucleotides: TGTGCCAGCAGCGTCTCCGCCAGGCCCACAGATACGCAGTATTTT.

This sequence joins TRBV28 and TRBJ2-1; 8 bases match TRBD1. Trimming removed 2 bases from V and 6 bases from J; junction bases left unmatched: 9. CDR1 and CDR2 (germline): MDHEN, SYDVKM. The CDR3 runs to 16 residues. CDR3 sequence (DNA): TGTGCCAGCAGTTTAAGGGTGACAGGGGTGGGCAATGAGCAGTTCTTC. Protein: CASSLRVTGVGNEQFF.

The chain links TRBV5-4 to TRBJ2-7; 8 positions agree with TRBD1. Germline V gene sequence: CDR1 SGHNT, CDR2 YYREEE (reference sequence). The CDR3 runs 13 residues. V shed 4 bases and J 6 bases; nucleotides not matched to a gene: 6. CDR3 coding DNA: TGTGCCAGCAGCCCAAGGACAGGGCCCGAGCAGTACTTC. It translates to CASSPRTGPEQYF.

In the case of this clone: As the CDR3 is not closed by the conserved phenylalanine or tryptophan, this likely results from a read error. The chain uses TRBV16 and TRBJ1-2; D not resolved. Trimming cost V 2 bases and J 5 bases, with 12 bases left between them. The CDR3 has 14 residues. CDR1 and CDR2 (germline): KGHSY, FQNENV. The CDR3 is CASSQNPQLYGYTL. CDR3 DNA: TGTGCCAGCAGCCAAAACCCGCAACTTTATGGCTACACCCTC.

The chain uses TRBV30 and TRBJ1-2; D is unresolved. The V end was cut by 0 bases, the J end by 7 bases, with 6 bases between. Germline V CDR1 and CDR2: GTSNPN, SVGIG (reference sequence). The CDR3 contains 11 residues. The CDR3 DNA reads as TGTGCCTGGAGTGTTGAGGGTGGCTACACCTTC. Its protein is CAWSVEGGYTF. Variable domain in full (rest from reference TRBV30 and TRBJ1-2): SQTIHQWPATLVQPVGSPLSLECTVEGTSNPNLYWYRQAAGRGLQLLFYSVGIGQISSEVPQNLSASRPQDRQFILSSKKLLLSDSGFYLCAWSVEGGYTFGSGTRLTVV.

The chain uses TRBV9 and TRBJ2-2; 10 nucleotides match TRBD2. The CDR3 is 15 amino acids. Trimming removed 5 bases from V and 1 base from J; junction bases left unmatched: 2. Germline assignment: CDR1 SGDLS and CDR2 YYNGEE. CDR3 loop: CASRLAGGNTGELFF. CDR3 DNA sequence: TGTGCCAGCAGGTTAGCGGGAGGGAACACCGGGGAGCTGTTTTTT.

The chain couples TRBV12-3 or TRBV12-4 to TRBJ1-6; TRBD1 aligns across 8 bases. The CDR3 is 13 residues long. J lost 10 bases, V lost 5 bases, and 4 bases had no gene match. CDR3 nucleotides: TGTGCCAGCAGTCAGACAGGGGACTCACCCCTCCACTTT. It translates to CASSQTGDSPLHF.

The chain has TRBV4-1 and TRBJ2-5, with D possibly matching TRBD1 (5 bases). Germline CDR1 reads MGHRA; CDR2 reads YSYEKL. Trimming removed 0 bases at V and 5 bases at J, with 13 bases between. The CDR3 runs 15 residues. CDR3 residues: CASSQEGRESETQYF. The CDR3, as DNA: TGCGCCAGCAGCCAAGAAGGCAGGGAATCGGAGACCCAGTACTTC.

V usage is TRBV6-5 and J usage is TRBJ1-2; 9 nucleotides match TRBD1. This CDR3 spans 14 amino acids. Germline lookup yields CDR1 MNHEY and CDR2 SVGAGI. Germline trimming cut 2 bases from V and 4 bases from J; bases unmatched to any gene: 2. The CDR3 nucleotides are TGTGCCAGCAGTTACGACAGGGGGGCCTATGGCTACACCTTC. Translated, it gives CASSYDRGAYGYTF.

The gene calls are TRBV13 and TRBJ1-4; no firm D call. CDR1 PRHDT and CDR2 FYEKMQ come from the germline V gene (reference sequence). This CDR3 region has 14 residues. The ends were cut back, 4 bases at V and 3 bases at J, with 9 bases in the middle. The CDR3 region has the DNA TGTGCCAGCAGCTCCATCGGGTCTAATGAAAAACTGTTTTTT. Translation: CASSSIGSNEKLFF.

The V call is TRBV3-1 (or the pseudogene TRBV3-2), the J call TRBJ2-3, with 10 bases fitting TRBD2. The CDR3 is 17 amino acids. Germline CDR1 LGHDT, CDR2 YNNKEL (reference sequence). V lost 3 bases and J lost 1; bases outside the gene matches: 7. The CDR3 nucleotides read TGTGCCAGCAGCCAGGGAGCGGGAGGGCCCGGCACAGATACGCAGTATTTT. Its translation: CASSQGAGGPGTDTQYF.

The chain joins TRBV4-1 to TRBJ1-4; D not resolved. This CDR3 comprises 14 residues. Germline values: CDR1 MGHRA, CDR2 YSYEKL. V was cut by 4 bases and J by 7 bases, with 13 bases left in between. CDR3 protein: CASSPINLAEKLFF. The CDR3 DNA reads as TGCGCCAGCAGCCCGATTAACCTGGCTGAAAAACTGTTTTTT.

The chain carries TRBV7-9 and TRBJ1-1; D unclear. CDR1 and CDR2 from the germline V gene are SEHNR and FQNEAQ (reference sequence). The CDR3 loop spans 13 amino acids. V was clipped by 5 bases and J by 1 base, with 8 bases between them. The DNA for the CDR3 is TGTGCCAGCAGCCCAATTTGGAACACTGAAGCTTTCTTT. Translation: CASSPIWNTEAFF.

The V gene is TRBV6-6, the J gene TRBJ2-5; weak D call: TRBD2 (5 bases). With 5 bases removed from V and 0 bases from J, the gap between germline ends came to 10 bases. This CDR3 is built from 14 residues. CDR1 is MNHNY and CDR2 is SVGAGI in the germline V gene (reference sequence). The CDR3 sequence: CASSNPGYQETQYF. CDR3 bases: TGTGCCAGCAGTAATCCGGGATACCAAGAGACCCAGTACTTC.

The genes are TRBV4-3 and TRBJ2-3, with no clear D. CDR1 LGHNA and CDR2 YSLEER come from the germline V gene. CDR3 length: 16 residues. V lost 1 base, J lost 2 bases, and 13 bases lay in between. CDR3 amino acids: CASSQVRSRTTDTQYF. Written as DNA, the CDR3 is TGCGCCAGCAGCCAAGTCAGATCGAGGACCACAGATACGCAGTATTTT.

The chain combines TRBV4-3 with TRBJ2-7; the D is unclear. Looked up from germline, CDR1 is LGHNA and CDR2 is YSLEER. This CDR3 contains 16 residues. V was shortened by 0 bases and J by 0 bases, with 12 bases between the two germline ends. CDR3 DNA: TGCGCCAGCAGCCAAGATTTATTCCGGAACTCCTACGAGCAGTACTTC. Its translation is CASSQDLFRNSYEQYF.

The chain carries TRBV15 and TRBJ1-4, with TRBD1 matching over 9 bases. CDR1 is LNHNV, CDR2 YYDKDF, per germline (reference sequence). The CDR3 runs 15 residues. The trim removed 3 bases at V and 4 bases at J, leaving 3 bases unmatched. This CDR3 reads CATSSQTGGNEKLFF. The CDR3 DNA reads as TGTGCCACCAGCAGCCAGACAGGGGGTAATGAAAAACTGTTTTTT.

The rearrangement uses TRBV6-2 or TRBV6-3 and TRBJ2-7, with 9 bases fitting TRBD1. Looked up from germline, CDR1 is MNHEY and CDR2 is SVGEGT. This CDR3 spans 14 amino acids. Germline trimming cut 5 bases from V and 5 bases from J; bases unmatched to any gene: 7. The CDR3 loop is CASSKRTGDHEQYF. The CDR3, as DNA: TGTGCCAGCAGTAAACGGACAGGGGACCACGAGCAGTACTTC.

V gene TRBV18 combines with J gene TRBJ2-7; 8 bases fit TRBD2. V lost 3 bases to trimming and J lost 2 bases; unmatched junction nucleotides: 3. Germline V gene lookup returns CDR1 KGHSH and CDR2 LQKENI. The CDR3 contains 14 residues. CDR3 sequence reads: CASSPSGSAYEQYF. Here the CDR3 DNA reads TGTGCCAGCTCACCGAGCGGGAGTGCCTACGAGCAGTACTTC.

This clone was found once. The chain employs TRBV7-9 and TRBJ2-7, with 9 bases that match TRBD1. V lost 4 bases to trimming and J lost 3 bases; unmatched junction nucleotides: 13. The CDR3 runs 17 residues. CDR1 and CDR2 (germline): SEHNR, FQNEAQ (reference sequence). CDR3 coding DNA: TGTGCCAGCAGCTCTGCCGACAGGGGGGTTCGGGTCTACGAGCAGTACTTC. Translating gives CASSSADRGVRVYEQYF.